The clone carrying this TCR beta chain appeared a few times. PCR employed 60 Vbeta and 13 Jbeta primers. The assay was immunoSEQ multiplex PCR, and TCRdb's table has in-frame clones only and misses some. Found here are about 190,000 clones, 65% to 75% of them singletons; the top ten hold about 4.8%. The data were taken from a study of cytomegalovirus exposure and HLA in healthy donors. This CDR3 region has 11 residues. Per the germline V gene, CDR1 is DFQATT and CDR2 is SNEGSKA (reference sequence). The chain uses TRBV20-1 and TRBJ1-1; D is unresolved. The source is a man aged 30-40 years in good health and CMV-seropositive. Sequenced: PBMCs. The CDR3 reads CRAGIRTEAFF. The CDR3 DNA follows: TGCAGAGCGGGAATTCGCACTGAAGCTTTCTTT.